What follows describes a single TCR beta chain. From germline, CDR1 is KGHSH and CDR2 LQKENI. The CDR3 loop spans 17 amino acids. V dropped 5 bases and J dropped 5; count of bases not matched to a gene: 16. The entry originates in a study of shared clonotypes between healthy human individuals. Study context: CD4 naive cells filled three plates per donor, CD4 memory three, CD8 naive two and CD8 memory one.

Cells designated naive CD8 were CD45RO-negative and were positively selected for CCR7, with terminally differentiated effector memory CD45RA+ cells excluded. Donors had no recently reported acute infections or vaccinations and were HIV-negative. Produced via immunoSEQ multiplex PCR; TCRdb's table is partial and in-frame only. The table records about 2,100,000 clones, 85% to 95% of them present only once. Sequences were obtained from naive CD8+ T cells from PBMCs. The genes are TRBV18 and TRBJ2-5, with TRBD2 identical over 8 bases. The sequence derives from a man aged 18-30 years in good health. Some clones in this sample may be carry-over from other donors' samples. The CDR3 DNA reads as TGTGCCAGCTCAGTGGACAGCGCGGGACTAGGAGATGAGACCCAGTACTTC. It yields the protein CASSVDSAGLGDETQYF.